This entry lists 10 T cell receptor beta chains sequenced from one sample in a study of metastatic and nonmetastatic thyroid tumors. TCRdb ran MiXCR on the PCR reads. The sample carries 40,000 to 55,000 clones, under 20% recorded once. Patients had received no treatment of any kind before thyroid surgery. Material for sequencing was blood. The source is a female donor with papillary thyroid cancer or a benign thyroid nodule (not recorded which). Some clones in this sample may be carry-over from other donors' samples.

This clone was picked up many times. V is TRBV19 and J is TRBJ2-3; no clear D gene. CDR3 length: 14 amino acids. The germline gives CDR1 LNHDA, CDR2 SQIVND (reference sequence). The V and J ends lost 3 bases and 4 bases respectively, with 11 bases between them. The CDR3 loop reads CASSIIRRADTQYF. Here the CDR3 DNA reads TGTGCCAGTAGTATTATCCGTCGAGCAGATACGCAGTATTTT. Full variable domain (remainder filled in from reference TRBV19 and TRBJ2-3): DGGITQSPKYLFRKEGQNVTLSCEQNLNHDAMYWYRQDPGQGLRLIYYSQIVNDFQKGDIAEGYSVSREKKESFPLTVTSAQKNPTAFYLCASSIIRRADTQYFGPGTRLTVL.

This clone has ten or more counts. The chain joins TRBV5-4 to TRBJ2-1, with TRBD2 matching 8 bases. V was clipped by 4 bases and J by 6 bases; unmatched bases: 6. CDR3 length equals 14 residues. Germline CDR1 reads SGHNT; CDR2 reads YYREEE (reference sequence). The CDR3, as DNA: TGTGCCAGCAGCCGAGGGGCGGGAGGCAATGAGCAGTTCTTC. Translating gives CASSRGAGGNEQFF. The whole variable domain, remainder taken from reference TRBV5-4 and TRBJ2-1, is ETGVTQSPTHLIKTRGQQVTLRCSSQSGHNTVSWYQQALGQGPQFIFQYYREEENGRGNFPPRFSGLQFPNYSSELNVNALELDDSALYLCASSRGAGGNEQFFGPGTRLTVL.

This clone was recorded at least ten times. This chain connects TRBV4-1 to TRBJ1-1, with 11 positions matching TRBD1. The CDR3 length is 16 residues. The junction had 5 bases not matched to a gene; V was cut back by 1 base and J by 4 bases. Germline CDR1 is MGHRA and CDR2 is YSYEKL. The CDR3 DNA sequence: TGCGCCAGCAGCCAAGTCGGACAGGGGGCGCGCACTGAAGCTTTCTTT. This encodes CASSQVGQGARTEAFF.

The sample holds many counts of this clone. CDR3 bases: TGTGCCAGCACTAGGGGTAATCAGCCCCAGCATTTT. Translation: CASTRGNQPQHF. The chain couples TRBV28 to TRBJ1-5, with a possible D match to TRBD1 (5 bases). CDR3 length equals 12 residues. The germline V gene has CDR1 MDHEN and CDR2 SYDVKM. Trimming cost V 7 bases and J 4 bases, with 8 bases left between them.

This clone was seen at least ten times. The V gene is TRBV28, the J gene TRBJ1-1; D perhaps matches TRBD1 (5 bases). Trimming cost V 5 bases and J 3 bases, with 16 bases left between them. From germline, CDR1 is MDHEN and CDR2 SYDVKM. This CDR3 comprises 15 residues. The CDR3 DNA sequence: TGTGCCAGCAGTGGGGGGGGGTTTGCGTACACTGAAGCTTTCTTT. It specifies CASSGGGFAYTEAFF.

Comment on this clone: A much larger clone differs by one base, so this may be a read error. The chain combines TRBV27 with TRBJ1-2; no clear D gene. There are 13 residues in the CDR3. Per the germline V gene, CDR1 is MNHEY and CDR2 is SMNVEV (reference sequence). The DNA for the CDR3 is TGTGCCAGCAGTTTTAAAGGAAGGTATGTCTACACCTTC. Protein product: CASSFKGRYVYTF.

This clone was detected a few times. This chain joins TRBV28 and TRBJ2-7; 8 bases agree with TRBD2. Per the germline V gene, CDR1 is MDHEN and CDR2 is SYDVKM. This CDR3 has 13 amino acids. J lost 7 bases, V lost 5 bases, and 7 bases had no gene match. This CDR3 is CASSRGGGEEQYF. CDR3 nucleotide sequence: TGTGCCAGCAGTCGGGGGGGCGGCGAAGAGCAGTACTTC.

This clone came up many times. Just one base apart from a much larger clone, this may be a read error. The identical CDR3 is also encoded by other nucleotide sequences in the sample. The chain couples TRBV12-3 or TRBV12-4 to TRBJ1-1, with D tentatively TRBD1 (6 bases). Trimming removed 6 bases from V and 10 bases from J, with 18 bases in between. The CDR3 runs to 13 residues. The CDR3 coding sequence is TGTGCCAGCAGGGGGGCCGGGATCCCGTTAGCTTTCTTT. This codes for CASRGAGIPLAFF.

With regard to this clone: The junction and the germline gene differ at one end; a read error may be behind it. The chain uses TRBV19 and TRBJ2-7; D unclear. Germline lookup yields CDR1 LNHDA and CDR2 SQIVND (reference sequence). CDR3 size: 13 residues. CDR3 in DNA: TGTGCCATTAGTCCATGGGGTTTGTACGAGCAGTACTTC. It specifies CAISPWGLYEQYF.

At least ten counts were recorded for this clone. V and J are TRBV20-1 and TRBJ2-1; D ambiguous. The germline V gene encodes CDR1 DFQATT and CDR2 SNEGSKA (reference sequence). Trimming cost V 0 bases and J 8 bases, with 20 bases left between them. This CDR3 has 16 amino acids. CDR3 protein: CSARDLGGNPRDEQFF. The DNA for the CDR3 is TGCAGTGCTAGAGATCTTGGTGGGAACCCTCGGGATGAGCAGTTCTTC.